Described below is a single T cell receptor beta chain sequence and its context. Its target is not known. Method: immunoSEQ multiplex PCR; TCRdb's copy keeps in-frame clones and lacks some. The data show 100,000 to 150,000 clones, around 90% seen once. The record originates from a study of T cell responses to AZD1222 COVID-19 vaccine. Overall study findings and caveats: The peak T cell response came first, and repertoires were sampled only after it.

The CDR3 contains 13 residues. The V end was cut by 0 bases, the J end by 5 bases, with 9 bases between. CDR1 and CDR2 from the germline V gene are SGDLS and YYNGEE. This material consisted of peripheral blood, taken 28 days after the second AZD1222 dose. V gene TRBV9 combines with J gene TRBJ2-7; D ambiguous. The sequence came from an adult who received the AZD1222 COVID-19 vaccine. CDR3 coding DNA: TGTGCCAGCAGCGTAGAAACGGGCGACGAGCAGTACTTC. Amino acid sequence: CASSVETGDEQYF.